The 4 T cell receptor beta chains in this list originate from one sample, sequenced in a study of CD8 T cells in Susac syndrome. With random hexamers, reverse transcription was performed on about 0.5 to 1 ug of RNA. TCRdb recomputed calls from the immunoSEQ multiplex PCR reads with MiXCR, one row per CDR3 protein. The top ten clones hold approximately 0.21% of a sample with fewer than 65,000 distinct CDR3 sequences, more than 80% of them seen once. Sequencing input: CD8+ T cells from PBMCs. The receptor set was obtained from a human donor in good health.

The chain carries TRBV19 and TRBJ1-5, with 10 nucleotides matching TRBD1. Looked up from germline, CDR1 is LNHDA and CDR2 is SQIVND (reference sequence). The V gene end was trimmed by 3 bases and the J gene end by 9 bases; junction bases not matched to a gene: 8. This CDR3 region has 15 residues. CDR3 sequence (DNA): TGTGCCAGTAGTATTCGGGACAGGGGAAAAGGGCCCCAGCATTTT. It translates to CASSIRDRGKGPQHF.

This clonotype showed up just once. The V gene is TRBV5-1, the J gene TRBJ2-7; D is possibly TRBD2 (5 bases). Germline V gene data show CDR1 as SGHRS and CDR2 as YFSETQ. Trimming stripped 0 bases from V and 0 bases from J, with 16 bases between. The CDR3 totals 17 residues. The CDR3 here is CASSLAPREHVSYEQYF. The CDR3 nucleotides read TGCGCCAGCAGCTTGGCCCCGAGGGAGCACGTCTCCTACGAGCAGTACTTC.

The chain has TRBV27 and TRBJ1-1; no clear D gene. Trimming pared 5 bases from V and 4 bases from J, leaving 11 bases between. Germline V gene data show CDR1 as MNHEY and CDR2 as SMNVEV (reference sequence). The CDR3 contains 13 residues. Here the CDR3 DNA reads TGTGCCAGCAGTCCCCTAGGCGCCACTGAAGCTTTCTTT. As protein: CASSPLGATEAFF.

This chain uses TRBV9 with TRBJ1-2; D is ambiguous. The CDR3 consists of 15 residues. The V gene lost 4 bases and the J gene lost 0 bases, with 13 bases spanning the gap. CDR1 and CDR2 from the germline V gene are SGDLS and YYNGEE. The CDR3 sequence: CASSPKWGANYGYTF. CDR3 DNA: TGTGCCAGCAGCCCAAAATGGGGAGCTAACTATGGCTACACCTTC.